What follows is one T cell receptor beta chain and its context. The data belong to a study of T cells in Graves' hyperthyroidism and ophthalmopathy. Template material for amplifying TCR beta CDR3 regions consisted of RNA transcripts. The study used the HTBI primer set for a first-round RT-PCR of the TCR CDR3. From the multiplex PCR reads, TCRdb called clonotypes with MiXCR, one entry per CDR3 protein. The sample records roughly 510,000 distinct CDR3 sequences, over 45% being singletons. Sequencing input: peripheral blood or thyroid tissue (not recorded which). The TCR was taken from an adult woman with Graves' disease, either hyperthyroidism or ophthalmopathy (not recorded which).

CDR3 in amino acids: CASSVNSNYGYTF. The CDR3 nucleotides read TGTGCCAGCAGCGTTAACAGTAACTATGGCTACACCTTC. This sequence joins TRBV9 and TRBJ1-2; D not certain. V gave up 2 bases and J gave up 1 base, with 6 bases separating them. Per the germline V gene, CDR1 is SGDLS and CDR2 is YYNGEE. This CDR3 has 13 residues. Complete variable domain (other parts from reference TRBV9 and TRBJ1-2): DSGVTQTPKHLITATGQRVTLRCSPRSGDLSVYWYQQSLDQGLQFLIQYYNGEERAKGNILERFSAQQFPDLHSELNLSSLELGDSALYFCASSVNSNYGYTFGSGTRLTVV.